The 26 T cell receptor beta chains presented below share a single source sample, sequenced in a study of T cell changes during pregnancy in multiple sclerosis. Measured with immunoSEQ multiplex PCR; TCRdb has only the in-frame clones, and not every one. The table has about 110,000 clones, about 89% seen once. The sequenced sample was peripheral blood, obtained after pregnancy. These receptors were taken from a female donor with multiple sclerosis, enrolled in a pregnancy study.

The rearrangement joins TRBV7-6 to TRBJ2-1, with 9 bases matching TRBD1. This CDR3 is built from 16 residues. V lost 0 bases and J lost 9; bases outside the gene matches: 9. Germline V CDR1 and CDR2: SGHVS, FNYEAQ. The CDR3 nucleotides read TGTGCCAGCAGCTTAGCGCAACAGGGGGCGGTCACTGAGCAGTTCTTC. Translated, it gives CASSLAQQGAVTEQFF.

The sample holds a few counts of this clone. The CDR3 DNA is TGTGCCAGCAGCTTAGAGCCCGGGAGCGAACAAGCTTTCTTT. Amino acids: CASSLEPGSEQAFF. The chain combines TRBV7-8 with TRBJ1-1, with D hard to call. This CDR3 has 14 amino acids. Per the germline V gene, CDR1 is SGHVS and CDR2 is FQNEAQ. Trimming took 1 base from V and 9 from J, leaving 15 bases between them.

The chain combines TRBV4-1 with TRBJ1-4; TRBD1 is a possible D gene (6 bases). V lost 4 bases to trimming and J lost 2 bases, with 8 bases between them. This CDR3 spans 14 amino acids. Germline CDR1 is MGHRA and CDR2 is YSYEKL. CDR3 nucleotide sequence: TGCGCCAGCAGCCTCACAGGGACTAATGAAAAACTGTTTTTT. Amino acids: CASSLTGTNEKLFF.

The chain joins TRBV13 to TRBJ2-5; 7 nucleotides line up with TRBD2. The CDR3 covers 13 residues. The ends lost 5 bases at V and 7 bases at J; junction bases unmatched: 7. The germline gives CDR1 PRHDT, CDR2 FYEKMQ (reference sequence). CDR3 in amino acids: CASSPRTGGTQYF. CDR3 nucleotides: TGTGCCAGCAGCCCCCGGACGGGGGGGACCCAGTACTTC.

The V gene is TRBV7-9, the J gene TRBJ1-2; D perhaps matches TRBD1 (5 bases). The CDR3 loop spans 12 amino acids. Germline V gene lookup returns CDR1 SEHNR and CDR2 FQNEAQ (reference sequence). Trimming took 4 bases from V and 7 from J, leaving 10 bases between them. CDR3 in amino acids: CASSSSGGGYTF. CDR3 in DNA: TGTGCCAGCAGCTCATCCGGGGGTGGCTACACCTTC.

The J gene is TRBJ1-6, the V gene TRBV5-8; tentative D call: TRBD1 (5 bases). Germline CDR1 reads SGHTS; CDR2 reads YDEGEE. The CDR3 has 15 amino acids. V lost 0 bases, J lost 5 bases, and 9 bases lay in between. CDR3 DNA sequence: TGTGCCAGCAGCTTGGTTTGGGGGGATAATTCACCCCTCCACTTT. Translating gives CASSLVWGDNSPLHF.

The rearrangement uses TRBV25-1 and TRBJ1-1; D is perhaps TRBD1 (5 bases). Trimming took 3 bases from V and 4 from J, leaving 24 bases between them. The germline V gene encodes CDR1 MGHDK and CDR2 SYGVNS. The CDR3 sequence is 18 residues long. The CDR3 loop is CASSDFSPVGGLSTEAFF. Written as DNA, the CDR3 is TGTGCCAGCAGTGACTTCTCCCCCGTGGGGGGTTTGAGCACTGAAGCTTTCTTT.

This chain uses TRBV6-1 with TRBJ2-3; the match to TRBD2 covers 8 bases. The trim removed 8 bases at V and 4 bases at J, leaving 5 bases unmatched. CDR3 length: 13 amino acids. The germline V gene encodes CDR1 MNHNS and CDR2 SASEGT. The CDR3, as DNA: TGTGCCAGCGCGGGGACTAGGGCAGATACGCAGTATTTT. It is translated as CASAGTRADTQYF.

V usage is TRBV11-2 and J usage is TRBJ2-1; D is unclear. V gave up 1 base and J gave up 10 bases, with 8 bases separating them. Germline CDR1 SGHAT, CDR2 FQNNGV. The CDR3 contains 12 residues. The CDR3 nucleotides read TGTGCCAGCAGCTTAGGGCTTACCGAGCAGTTCTTC. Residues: CASSLGLTEQFF.

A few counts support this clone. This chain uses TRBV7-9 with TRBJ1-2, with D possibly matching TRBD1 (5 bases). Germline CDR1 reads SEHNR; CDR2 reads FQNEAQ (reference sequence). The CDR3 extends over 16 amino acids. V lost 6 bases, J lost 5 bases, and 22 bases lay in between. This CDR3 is CASSSRGRDYRYGYTF. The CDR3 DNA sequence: TGTGCCAGCAGTTCGCGGGGCAGGGATTATCGGTATGGCTACACCTTC. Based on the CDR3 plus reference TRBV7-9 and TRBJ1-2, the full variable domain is DTGVSQNPRHKITKRGQNVTFRCDPISEHNRLYWYRQTLGQGPEFLTYFQNEAQLEKSRLLSDRFSAERPKGSFSTLEIQRTEQGDSAMYLCASSSRGRDYRYGYTFGSGTRLTVV.

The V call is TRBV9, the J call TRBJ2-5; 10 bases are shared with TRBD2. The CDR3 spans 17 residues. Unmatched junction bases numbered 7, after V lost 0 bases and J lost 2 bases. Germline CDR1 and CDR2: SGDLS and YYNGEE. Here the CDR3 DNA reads TGTGCCAGCAGCGTAGCAAGCGGGGGGGCCTCGCAAGAGACCCAGTACTTC. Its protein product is CASSVASGGASQETQYF. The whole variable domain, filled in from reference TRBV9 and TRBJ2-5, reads DSGVTQTPKHLITATGQRVTLRCSPRSGDLSVYWYQQSLDQGLQFLIQYYNGEERAKGNILERFSAQQFPDLHSELNLSSLELGDSALYFCASSVASGGASQETQYFGPGTRLLVL.

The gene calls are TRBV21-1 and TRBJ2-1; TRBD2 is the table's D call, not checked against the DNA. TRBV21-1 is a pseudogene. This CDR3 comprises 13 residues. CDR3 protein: CASSRPPWEEQFF. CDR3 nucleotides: TGTGCCAGCAGCCGTCCTCCTTGGGAGGAGCAGTTCTTC.

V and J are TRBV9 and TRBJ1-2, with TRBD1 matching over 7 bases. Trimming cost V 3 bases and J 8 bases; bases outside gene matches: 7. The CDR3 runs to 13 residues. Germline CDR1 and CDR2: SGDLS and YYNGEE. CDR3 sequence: CASSEGTATGYTF. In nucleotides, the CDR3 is TGTGCCAGCAGCGAGGGGACAGCTACGGGCTACACCTTC.

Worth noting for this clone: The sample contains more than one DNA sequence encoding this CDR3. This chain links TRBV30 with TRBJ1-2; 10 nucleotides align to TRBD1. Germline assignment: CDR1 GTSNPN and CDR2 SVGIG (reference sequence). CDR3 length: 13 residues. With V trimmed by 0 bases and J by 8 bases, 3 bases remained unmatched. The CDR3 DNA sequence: TGTGCCTGGAGTGTGGGGACAGGGGTCGGCTACACCTTC. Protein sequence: CAWSVGTGVGYTF.

CDR3 in amino acids: CASSQGEFVETQYF. CDR3 sequence (DNA): TGTGCCAGCAGCCAAGGGGAGTTCGTGGAGACCCAGTACTTC. This rearrangement joins TRBV4-2 to TRBJ2-5, with a possible D match to TRBD2 (5 bases). The V and J ends lost 1 base and 5 bases respectively, with 11 bases between them. This CDR3 contains 14 residues. Looked up from germline, CDR1 is LGHNA and CDR2 is YNFKEQ.

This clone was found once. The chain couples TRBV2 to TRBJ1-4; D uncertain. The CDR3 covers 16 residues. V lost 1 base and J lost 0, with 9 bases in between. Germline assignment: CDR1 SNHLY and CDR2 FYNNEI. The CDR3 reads CASSEVYSSTNEKLFF. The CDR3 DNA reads TGTGCCAGCAGTGAAGTCTACAGTTCAACTAATGAAAAACTGTTTTTT.

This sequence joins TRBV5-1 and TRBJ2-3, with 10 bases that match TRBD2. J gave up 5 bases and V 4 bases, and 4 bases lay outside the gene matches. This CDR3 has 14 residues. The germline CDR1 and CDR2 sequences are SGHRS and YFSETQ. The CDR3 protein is CASSLGTSEDTQYF. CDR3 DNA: TGCGCCAGCAGCCTCGGGACTAGCGAAGATACGCAGTATTTT.

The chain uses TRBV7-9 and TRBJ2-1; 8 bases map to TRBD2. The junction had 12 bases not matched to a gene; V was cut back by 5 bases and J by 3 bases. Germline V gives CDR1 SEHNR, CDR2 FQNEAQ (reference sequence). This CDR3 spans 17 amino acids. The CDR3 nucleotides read TGTGCCAGCAGCCCCCGGGGGGGACTCCCCAGCTACAATGAGCAGTTCTTC. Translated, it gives CASSPRGGLPSYNEQFF. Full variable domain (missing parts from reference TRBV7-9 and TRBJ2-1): DTGVSQNPRHKITKRGQNVTFRCDPISEHNRLYWYRQTLGQGPEFLTYFQNEAQLEKSRLLSDRFSAERPKGSFSTLEIQRTEQGDSAMYLCASSPRGGLPSYNEQFFGPGTRLTVL.

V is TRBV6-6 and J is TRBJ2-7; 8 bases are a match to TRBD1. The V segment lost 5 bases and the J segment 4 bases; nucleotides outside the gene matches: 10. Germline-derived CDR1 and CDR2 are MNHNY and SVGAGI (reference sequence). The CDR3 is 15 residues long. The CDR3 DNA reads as TGTGCCAGCAGTCCGCTACAGGGGGGCCTTTACGAGCAGTACTTC. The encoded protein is CASSPLQGGLYEQYF.

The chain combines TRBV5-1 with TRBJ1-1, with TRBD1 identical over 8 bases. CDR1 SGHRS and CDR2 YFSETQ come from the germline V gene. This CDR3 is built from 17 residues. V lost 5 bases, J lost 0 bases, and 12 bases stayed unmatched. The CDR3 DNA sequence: TGCGCCAGCAGTACGGGGACAGGAAGTCTCCTGAACACTGAAGCTTTCTTT. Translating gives CASSTGTGSLLNTEAFF.

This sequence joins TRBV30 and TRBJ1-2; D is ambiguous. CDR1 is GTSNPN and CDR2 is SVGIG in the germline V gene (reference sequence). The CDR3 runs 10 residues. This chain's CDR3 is CGSSGDGYTF. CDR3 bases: TGTGGTTCATCCGGAGATGGCTACACCTTC.

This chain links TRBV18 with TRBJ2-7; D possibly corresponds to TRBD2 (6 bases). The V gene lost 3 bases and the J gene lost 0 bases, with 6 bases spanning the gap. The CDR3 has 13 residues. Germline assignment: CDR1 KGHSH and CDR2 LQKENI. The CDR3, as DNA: TGTGCCAGCTCACCGGGACTCTCCTACGAGCAGTACTTC. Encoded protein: CASSPGLSYEQYF.

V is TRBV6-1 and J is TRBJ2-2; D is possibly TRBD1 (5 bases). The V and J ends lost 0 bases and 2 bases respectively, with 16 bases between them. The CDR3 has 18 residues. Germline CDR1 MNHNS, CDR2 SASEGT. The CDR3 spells CASSEALPLGANTGELFF. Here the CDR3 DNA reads TGTGCCAGCAGTGAAGCCCTACCCCTTGGGGCAAACACCGGGGAGCTGTTTTTT.

The CDR3 coding sequence is TGTGCTAGTGGTTCAGGGGTTAGAGGAGAGACCCAGTACTTC. Protein sequence: CASGSGVRGETQYF. The chain joins TRBV12-5 to TRBJ2-5, with a weak D call TRBD1 (6 bases). Between the trimmed V and J ends, which lost 4 bases and 4 bases, there was a span of 13 bases. The CDR3 is 14 amino acids. Germline CDR1 reads LGHNT; CDR2 reads FRNRAP.

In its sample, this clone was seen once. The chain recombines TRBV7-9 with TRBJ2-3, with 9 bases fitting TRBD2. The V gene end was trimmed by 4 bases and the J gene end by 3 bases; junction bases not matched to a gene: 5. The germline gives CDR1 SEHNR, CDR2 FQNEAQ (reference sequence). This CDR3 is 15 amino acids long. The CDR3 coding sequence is TGTGCCAGCAGCTCGATAGCGGGGGTGACAGATACGCAGTATTTT. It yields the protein CASSSIAGVTDTQYF.

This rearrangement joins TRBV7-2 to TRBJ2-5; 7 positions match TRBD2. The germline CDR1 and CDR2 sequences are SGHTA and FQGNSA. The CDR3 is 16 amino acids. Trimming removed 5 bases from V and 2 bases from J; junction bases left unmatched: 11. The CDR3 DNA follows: TGTGCCAGCAGCGAAATCTCCGGAGCGGGGCAAGAGACCCAGTACTTC. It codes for CASSEISGAGQETQYF.